This T cell receptor (beta chain) was captured in a study of blood T cell repertoires in COVID-19. Across the study: The United States, Italy and Spain were the sources of the acute and convalescent COVID-19 samples. PBMCs, B-cell-depleted T cells, or T cells were the source of the cDNA or gDNA that made up the material.

In the original processing: Amplification of reference gene primers was used by the study to estimate nucleated cell counts. Clones were sequenced by immunoSEQ multiplex PCR, and TCRdb holds only the in-frame ones, with some missing. The DNA gave D and trimming, while V, J and clone size come from that table. The sample holds 70,000 to 85,000 clones; around 83% are singletons and the top ten take roughly 36%. The CDR3 has 12 residues. V trimming: 6 bases; J trimming: 10 bases; junction bases outside the gene matches: 8. Per the germline V gene, CDR1 is MNHEY and CDR2 is SVGAGI. This clonotype was obtained from an elderly man with active or convalescent COVID-19. The genes are TRBV6-5 and TRBJ1-1; TRBD1 matches at 7 bases. Material for sequencing was peripheral blood. CDR3 bases: TGTGCCAGCAGCTCGAGACAGGGCTCAGCTTTCTTT. This gives the protein CASSSRQGSAFF.